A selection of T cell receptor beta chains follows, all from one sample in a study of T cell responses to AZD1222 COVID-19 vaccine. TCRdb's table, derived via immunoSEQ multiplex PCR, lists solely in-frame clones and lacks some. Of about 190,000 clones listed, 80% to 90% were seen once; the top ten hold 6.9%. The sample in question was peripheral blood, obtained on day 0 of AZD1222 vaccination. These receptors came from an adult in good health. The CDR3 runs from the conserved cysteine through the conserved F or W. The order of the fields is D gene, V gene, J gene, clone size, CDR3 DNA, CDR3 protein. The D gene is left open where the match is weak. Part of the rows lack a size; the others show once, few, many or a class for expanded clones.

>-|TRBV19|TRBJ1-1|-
TGTGCCAGTAGTCCTAGGGTGGGGGCTGAAGCTTTCTTT
CASSPRVGAEAFF
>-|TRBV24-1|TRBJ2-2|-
TGTGCCACCAGTGCCCCTTTGGGGCCGGGGCTGACCGGGGAGCTGTTTTTT
CATSAPLGPGLTGELFF
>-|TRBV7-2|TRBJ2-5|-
TGTGCCAGCAGCCCCGGGGGTAGACAAGAGACCCAGTACTTC
CASSPGGRQETQYF
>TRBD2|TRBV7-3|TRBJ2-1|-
TGTGCCAGCAGCTTGGGGAGGGCCTACAATGAGCAGTTCTTC
CASSLGRAYNEQFF
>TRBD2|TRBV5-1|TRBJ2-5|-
TGCGCCAGCAGTGGAGGGACTAGCGGGGGGGAAGCCCAGTACTTC
CASSGGTSGGEAQYF
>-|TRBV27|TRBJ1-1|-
TGTGCCAGCAGTCCTCTTATCCGGATTCGAGGAAACACTGAAGCTTTCTTT
CASSPLIRIRGNTEAFF
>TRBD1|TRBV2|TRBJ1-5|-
TGTGCCAGCAAGACAGGGGGCGGCAATCAGCCCCAGCATTTT
CASKTGGGNQPQHF
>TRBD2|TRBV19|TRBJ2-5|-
TGTTCGCCAGGGGGCCATTCTAGCGGGGGCCCTGTAGAGACCCAGTACTTC
CSPGGHSSGGPVETQYF
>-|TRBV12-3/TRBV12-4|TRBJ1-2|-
TGTGCCAGCAGTTTGTCGGCAGGGTGGGGCTACACCTTC
CASSLSAGWGYTF
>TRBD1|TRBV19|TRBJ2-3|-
TGTGCCAGTAGTCAATTAGGGGACAGGGGGCGGGAAGATACGCAGTATTTT
CASSQLGDRGREDTQYF
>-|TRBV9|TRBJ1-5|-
TGTGCCAGCAGCGCTGATGGCCAAGAGCCCCAGCATTTT
CASSADGQEPQHF
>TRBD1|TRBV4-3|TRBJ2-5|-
TGCGCCAACTCCGGGGCAGGGGGCTTTGAAGAGACCCAGTACTTC
CANSGAGGFEETQYF
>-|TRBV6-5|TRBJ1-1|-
TGTGCCAGCAGTTACAGAGATATGAACACTGAAGCTTTCTTT
CASSYRDMNTEAFF
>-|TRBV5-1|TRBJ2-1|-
TGCGCCAGCAGCTTGGAGGAGGCCAGCTCCTACAATGAGCAGTTCTTC
CASSLEEASSYNEQFF
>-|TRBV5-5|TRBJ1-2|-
TGTGCCAGCAACTTCCCGGGGGATGGCTACACCTTC
CASNFPGDGYTF
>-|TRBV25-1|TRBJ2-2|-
TGTGCCAGCCAGACAGCCGCGAACACCGGGGAGCTGTTTTTT
CASQTAANTGELFF
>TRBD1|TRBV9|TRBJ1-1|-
TGTGCCAGCAGCGCGGGACAGACAAGCACTGAAGCTTTCTTT
CASSAGQTSTEAFF
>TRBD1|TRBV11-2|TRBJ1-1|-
TGTGCCAGCAGGACAATGACAGGGAGCGACACTGAAGCTTTCTTT
CASRTMTGSDTEAFF
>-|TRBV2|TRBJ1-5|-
TGTGCCAGCAGTGATAATCAGCCCCAGCATTTT
CASSDNQPQHF
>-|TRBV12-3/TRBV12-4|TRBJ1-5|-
TGTGCCAGCAGTTTAAACAGGGAACAGCCCCAGCATTTT
CASSLNREQPQHF
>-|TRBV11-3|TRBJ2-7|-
TGTGCCAGCAGCCAAGACAGCAAACGGCAGTACTTC
CASSQDSKRQYF
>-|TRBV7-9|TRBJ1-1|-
TGTGCCAGCAGCTTAGTGTGGCAGCGCCAGAACACTGAAGCTTTCTTT
CASSLVWQRQNTEAFF
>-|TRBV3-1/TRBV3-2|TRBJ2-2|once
TGTGCCAGCAGCCAAGGCGGCGGAAGGGGGACCGGGGAGCTGTTTTTT
CASSQGGGRGTGELFF
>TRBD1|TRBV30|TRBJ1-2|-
TGTGCCTGGAGCGACCCACACGGGACAGGGAGGCACTATGGCTACACCTTC
CAWSDPHGTGRHYGYTF
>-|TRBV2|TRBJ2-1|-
TGTGCCAGCAGTGCGATAGGGGCGGTCAATGAGCAGTTCTTC
CASSAIGAVNEQFF
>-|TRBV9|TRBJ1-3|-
TGTGCCAGCAGCGTAGGGGCCGGGGCTGGAAACACCATATATTTT
CASSVGAGAGNTIYF
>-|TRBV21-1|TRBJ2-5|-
TGTGCCAGCAGCATAAGCCTGCTAGGGGACAGGACCACGGAAGAGACCCAGTACTTC
CASSISLLGDRTTEETQYF
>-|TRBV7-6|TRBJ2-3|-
TGTGCCAGCAGCCACGGACGGACCGAAGCTAGCACAGATACGCAGTATTTT
CASSHGRTEASTDTQYF
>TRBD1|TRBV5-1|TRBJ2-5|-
TGCGCCAGCAGCCTGACAGGGGGCAATGAAGAGACCCAGTACTTC
CASSLTGGNEETQYF
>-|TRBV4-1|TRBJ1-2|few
TGCGCCAGCAGCCACCTAGTAGGTGGCTACACCTTC
CASSHLVGGYTF
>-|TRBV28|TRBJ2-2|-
TGTGCCAGCAGTTTAAGGGACTCCGGGGAGCTGTTTTTT
CASSLRDSGELFF
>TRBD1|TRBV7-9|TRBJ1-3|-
TGTGCCAGCAGCTCAGGGACAGGGACTGGAAACACCATATATTTT
CASSSGTGTGNTIYF
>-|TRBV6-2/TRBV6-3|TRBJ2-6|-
TGTGCCAGCAGCCGATCCGGGGCCAACGTCCTGACTTTC
CASSRSGANVLTF
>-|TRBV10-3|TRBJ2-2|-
TGTGCCATCAGTGAGACCCTAAACACCGGGGAGCTGTTTTTT
CAISETLNTGELFF
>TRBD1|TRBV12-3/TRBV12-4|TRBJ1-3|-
TGTGCCAGCAAACCGGCAGGGGGCAACACCATATATTTT
CASKPAGGNTIYF
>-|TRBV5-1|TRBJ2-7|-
TGCGCCAGCAGCTTGTCGTGGGTCGTCTCAGACGAGCAGTACTTC
CASSLSWVVSDEQYF
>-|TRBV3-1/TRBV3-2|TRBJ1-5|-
TGTGCCAGCAGCCAAGGTATGGGGGCGCGGAATCAGCCCCAGCATTTT
CASSQGMGARNQPQHF